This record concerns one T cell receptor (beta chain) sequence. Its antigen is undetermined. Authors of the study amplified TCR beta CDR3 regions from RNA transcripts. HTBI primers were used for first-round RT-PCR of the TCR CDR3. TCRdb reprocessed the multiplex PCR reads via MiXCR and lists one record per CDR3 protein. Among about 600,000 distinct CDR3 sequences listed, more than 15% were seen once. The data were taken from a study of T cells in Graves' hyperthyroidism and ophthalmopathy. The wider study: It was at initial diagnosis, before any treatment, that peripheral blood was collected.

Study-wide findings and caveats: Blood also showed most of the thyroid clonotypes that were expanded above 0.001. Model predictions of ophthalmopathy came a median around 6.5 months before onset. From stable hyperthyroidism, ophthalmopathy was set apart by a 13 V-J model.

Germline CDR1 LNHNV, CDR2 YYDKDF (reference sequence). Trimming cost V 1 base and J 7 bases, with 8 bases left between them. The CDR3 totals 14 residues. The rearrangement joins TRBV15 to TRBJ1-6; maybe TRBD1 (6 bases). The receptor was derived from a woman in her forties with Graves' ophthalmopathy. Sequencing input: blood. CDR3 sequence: CATSRGQANSPLHF. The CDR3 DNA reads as TGTGCCACCAGCAGAGGACAGGCAAATTCACCCCTCCACTTT.